Listed below are T cell receptor beta chains from one sample, sequenced in a study of blood T cell repertoires in COVID-19. Only in-frame clones appear in the TCRdb table, and some are missing; sequencing was by immunoSEQ multiplex PCR. The table shows tens of thousands of clones, with approximately 90% occurring only once. Material for sequencing was PBMCs or T cells enriched from blood (not recorded which). All receptors derive from a woman aged 45-59 years who had recovered from COVID-19. Each CDR3 is given with its conserved first and last residue. D genes are given only for firm matches. For some rows the clone size is stated as once, few or many, or as a class when expanded; others skip it.

TRBV10-1	TRBJ2-1	-	TRBD1	CASSELEQGAGDEQFF	TGCGCCAGCAGTGAATTAGAACAGGGGGCTGGAGATGAGCAGTTCTTC
TRBV7-2	TRBJ2-5	-	TRBD2	CASRLSGGKGETQYF	TGTGCCAGCAGACTTAGCGGGGGGAAAGGAGAGACCCAGTACTTC
TRBV7-2	TRBJ2-3	-	-	CASSNTVYGGTDTQYF	TGTGCCAGCAGCAACACCGTCTACGGGGGCACAGATACGCAGTATTTT
TRBV7-9	TRBJ1-2	once	-	CASSLEYWDNNSGTF	TGTGCCAGCAGCTTAGAATATTGGGACAATAACTCAGGGACCTTC
TRBV5-4	TRBJ2-2	-	-	CASSVQLRRRAGELFF	TGTGCCAGCAGTGTCCAGCTTAGGCGGAGGGCCGGGGAGCTGTTTTTT
TRBV11-2	TRBJ1-1	few	-	CASSLVGGEMNTEAFF	TGTGCCAGCAGCTTAGTAGGGGGTGAGATGAACACTGAAGCTTTCTTT
TRBV27	TRBJ2-5	-	TRBD1	CASSLWADRGETQYF	TGTGCCAGCAGTTTATGGGCGGACAGGGGAGAGACCCAGTACTTC
TRBV6-5	TRBJ2-1	-	TRBD2	CACSGRGDNEQFF	TGTGCCTGTAGCGGGAGGGGTGACAATGAGCAGTTCTTC
TRBV3-1/TRBV3-2	TRBJ1-2	-	TRBD1	CASSRAYRDRPYGYTF	TGTGCCAGCAGCCGCGCCTACCGGGACAGGCCCTATGGCTACACCTTC
TRBV5-1	TRBJ2-5	-	TRBD2	CASSLESGGSRETQYF	TGCGCCAGCAGCTTGGAGAGTGGCGGGAGTAGAGAGACCCAGTACTTC
TRBV7-8	TRBJ2-7	few	TRBD1	CASSYGGQGASEQYF	TGTGCCAGCAGCTATGGGGGACAGGGGGCTTCTGAGCAGTACTTC
TRBV5-4	TRBJ1-3	-	-	CASSPGARSGNTIYF	TGTGCCAGCAGCCCTGGGGCCCGCTCTGGAAACACCATATATTTT
TRBV30	TRBJ1-4	-	-	CAWSSQGVSEKLFF	TGTGCCTGGAGTTCACAGGGTGTCAGCGAAAAACTGTTTTTT
TRBV14	TRBJ2-7	once	-	CASSQGQSYEQYF	TGTGCCAGCAGCCAAGGACAGTCCTACGAGCAGTACTTC
TRBV19	TRBJ2-3	-	TRBD2	CASSIAPMTSGGTDTQYF	TGTGCCAGTAGTATAGCCCCCATGACTAGCGGGGGCACAGATACGCAGTATTTT
TRBV5-1	TRBJ2-5	-	TRBD1	CASSYDREETQYF	TGCGCCAGCAGCTACGACAGGGAAGAGACCCAGTACTTC
TRBV28	TRBJ1-6	-	-	CASLKLNSPLHF	TGTGCCAGCCTTAAACTAAATTCACCCCTCCACTTT
TRBV6-5	TRBJ1-3	-	TRBD1	CASSYSGTGGNTIYF	TGTGCCAGCAGTTACTCCGGGACAGGGGGAAACACCATATATTTT
TRBV12-1	TRBJ1-4	-	-	CASWGGGGEKLFF	TGTGCCAGCTGGGGGGGTGGGGGGGAGAAACTGTTTTTT
TRBV25-1	TRBJ2-2	-	TRBD2	CASSDPSGGIGELFF	TGTGCCAGCAGTGATCCTAGCGGAGGCATCGGGGAGCTGTTTTTT
TRBV24-1	TRBJ2-2	-	TRBD1	CATSGWTGGPGELFF	TGTGCCACCAGTGGTTGGACAGGGGGCCCCGGGGAGCTGTTTTTT
TRBV18	TRBJ2-7	-	TRBD2	CASSLTSGGAYEQYF	TGTGCCAGCTCACTCACTAGCGGGGGGGCTTACGAGCAGTACTTC